This T cell receptor beta chain comes out of a study of cytomegalovirus exposure and HLA in healthy donors. Researchers ran the PCR with 60 Vbeta and 13 Jbeta primers. Here immunoSEQ multiplex PCR was the method, and the copy in TCRdb shows in-frame clones only, minus some. The sample holds around 50,000 clones, 45% to 70% seen once. Donors consisted of healthy bone marrow donors. The CDR3 consists of 15 residues. CDR1 is SNHLY and CDR2 is FYNNEI in the germline V gene. Trimming left V 11 bases short and J 0 bases short, with 17 bases between. Sequencing was done on a sample of PBMCs. This chain joins TRBV2 and TRBJ1-5; a weak D match, TRBD1 (5 bases). This TCR derives from a human donor in good health. CDR3 nucleotide sequence: TGTGCCTCAACCCCAGGGCCGCCTAGCAATCAGCCCCAGCATTTT. Protein sequence: CASTPGPPSNQPQHF.